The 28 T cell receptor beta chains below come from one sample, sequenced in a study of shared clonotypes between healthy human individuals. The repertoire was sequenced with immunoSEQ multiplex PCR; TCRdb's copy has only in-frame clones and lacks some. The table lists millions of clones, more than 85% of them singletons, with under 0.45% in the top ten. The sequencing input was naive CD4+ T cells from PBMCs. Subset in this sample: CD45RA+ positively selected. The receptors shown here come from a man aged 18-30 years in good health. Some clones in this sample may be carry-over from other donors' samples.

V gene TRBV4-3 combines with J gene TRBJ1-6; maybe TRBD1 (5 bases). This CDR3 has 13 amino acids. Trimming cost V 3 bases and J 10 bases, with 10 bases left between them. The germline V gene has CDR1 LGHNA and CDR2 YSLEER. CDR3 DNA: TGCGCCAGCAGCCACGGAGGGGAATCACCCCTCCACTTT. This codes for CASSHGGESPLHF.

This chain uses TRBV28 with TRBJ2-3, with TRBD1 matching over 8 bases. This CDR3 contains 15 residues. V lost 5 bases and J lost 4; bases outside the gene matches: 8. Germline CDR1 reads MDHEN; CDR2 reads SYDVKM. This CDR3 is CASSPRQGRADTQYF. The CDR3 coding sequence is TGTGCCAGCAGTCCCCGACAGGGGCGGGCAGATACGCAGTATTTT. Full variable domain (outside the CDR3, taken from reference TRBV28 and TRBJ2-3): DVKVTQSSRYLVKRTGEKVFLECVQDMDHENMFWYRQDPGLGLRLIYFSYDVKMKEKGDIPEGYSVSREKKERFSLILESASTNQTSMYLCASSPRQGRADTQYFGPGTRLTVL.

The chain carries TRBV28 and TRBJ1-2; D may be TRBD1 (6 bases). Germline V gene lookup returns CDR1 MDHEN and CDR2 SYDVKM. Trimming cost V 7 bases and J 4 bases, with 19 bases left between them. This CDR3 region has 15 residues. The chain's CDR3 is CASILSVGGVYGYTF. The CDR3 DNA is TGTGCCAGCATCTTGAGTGTGGGGGGCGTCTATGGCTACACCTTC.

The CDR3 region is CASSLGGLAGTVEQFF. The CDR3 nucleotides read TGTGCCAGCAGCTTGGGCGGACTAGCGGGAACGGTTGAGCAGTTCTTC. V gene TRBV5-4 combines with J gene TRBJ2-1; 12 bases map to TRBD2. Germline V gene sequence: CDR1 SGHNT, CDR2 YYREEE (reference sequence). V lost 0 bases to trimming and J lost 9 bases; unmatched junction nucleotides: 7. The CDR3 contains 16 residues.

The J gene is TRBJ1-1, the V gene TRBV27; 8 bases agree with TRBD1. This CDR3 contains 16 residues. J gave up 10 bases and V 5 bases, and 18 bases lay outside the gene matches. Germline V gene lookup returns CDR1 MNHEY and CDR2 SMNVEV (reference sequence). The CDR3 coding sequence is TGTGCCAGCAGTATCCCCGGACAGGGAGGCATTGGAGGAGCTTTCTTT. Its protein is CASSIPGQGGIGGAFF.

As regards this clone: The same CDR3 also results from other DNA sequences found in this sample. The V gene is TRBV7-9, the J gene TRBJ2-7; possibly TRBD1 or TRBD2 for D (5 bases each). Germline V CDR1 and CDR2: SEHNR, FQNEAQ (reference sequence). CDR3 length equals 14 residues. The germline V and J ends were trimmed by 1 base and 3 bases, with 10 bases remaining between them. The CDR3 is CASSLGGRGYEQYF. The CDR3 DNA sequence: TGTGCCAGCAGCTTAGGGGGGAGAGGCTACGAGCAGTACTTC.

The CDR3 region has the DNA TGTGCCAGCAGCTTAGAGCCCTCCATGACCCAGTACTTC. It codes for CASSLEPSMTQYF. V usage is TRBV7-6 and J usage is TRBJ2-5; D not resolved. Trimming shortened V by 1 base and J by 7 bases, and 10 bases separated the two germline ends. The germline V gene encodes CDR1 SGHVS and CDR2 FNYEAQ. The CDR3 loop spans 13 amino acids.

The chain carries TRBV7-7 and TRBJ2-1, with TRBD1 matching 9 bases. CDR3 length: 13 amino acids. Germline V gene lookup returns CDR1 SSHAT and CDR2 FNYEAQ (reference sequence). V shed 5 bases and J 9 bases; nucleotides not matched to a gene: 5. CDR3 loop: CASSGETGGEQFF. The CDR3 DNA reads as TGTGCCAGCAGCGGCGAGACAGGGGGTGAGCAGTTCTTC.

In DNA, the CDR3 is TGTGCCAGCAGTTCCCCCGGCGGGCAATCGAACACTGAAGCTTTCTTT. This encodes CASSSPGGQSNTEAFF. The chain has TRBV28 and TRBJ1-1; D is undetermined. The germline V gene encodes CDR1 MDHEN and CDR2 SYDVKM. V dropped 4 bases and J dropped 1 base, with 16 bases sitting between them. The CDR3 is 16 amino acids.

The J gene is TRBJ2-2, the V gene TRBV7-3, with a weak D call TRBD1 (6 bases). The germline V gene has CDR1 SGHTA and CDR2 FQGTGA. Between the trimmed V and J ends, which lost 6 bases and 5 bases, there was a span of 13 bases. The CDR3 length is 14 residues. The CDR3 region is CASRILGQTGELFF. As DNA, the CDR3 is TGTGCCAGCAGAATCCTAGGACAGACCGGGGAGCTGTTTTTT.

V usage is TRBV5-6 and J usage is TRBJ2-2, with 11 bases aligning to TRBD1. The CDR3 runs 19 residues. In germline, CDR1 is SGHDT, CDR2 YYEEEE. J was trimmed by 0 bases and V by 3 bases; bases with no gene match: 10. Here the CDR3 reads CASSWGQGDHDSNTGELFF. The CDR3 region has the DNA TGTGCCAGCAGCTGGGGACAGGGGGACCACGATTCGAACACCGGGGAGCTGTTTTTT.

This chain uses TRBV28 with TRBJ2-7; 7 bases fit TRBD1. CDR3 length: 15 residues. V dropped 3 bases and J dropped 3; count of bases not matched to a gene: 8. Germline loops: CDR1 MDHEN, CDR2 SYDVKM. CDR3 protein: CASSFADRDLYEQYF. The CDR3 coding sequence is TGTGCCAGCAGTTTTGCAGACAGGGATCTCTACGAGCAGTACTTC.

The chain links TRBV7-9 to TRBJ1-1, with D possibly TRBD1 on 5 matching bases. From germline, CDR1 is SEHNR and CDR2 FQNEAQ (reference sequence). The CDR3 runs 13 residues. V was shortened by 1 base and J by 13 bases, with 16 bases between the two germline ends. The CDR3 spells CASSLVGGGFGFF. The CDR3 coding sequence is TGTGCCAGCAGCTTAGTGGGGGGAGGGTTCGGTTTCTTT.

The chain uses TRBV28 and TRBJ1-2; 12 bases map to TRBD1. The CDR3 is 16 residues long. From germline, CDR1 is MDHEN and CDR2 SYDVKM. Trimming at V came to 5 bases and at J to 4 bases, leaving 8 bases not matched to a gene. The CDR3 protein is CASSPGQGALPYGYTF. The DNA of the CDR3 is TGTGCCAGCAGTCCGGGACAGGGGGCGCTGCCCTATGGCTACACCTTC.

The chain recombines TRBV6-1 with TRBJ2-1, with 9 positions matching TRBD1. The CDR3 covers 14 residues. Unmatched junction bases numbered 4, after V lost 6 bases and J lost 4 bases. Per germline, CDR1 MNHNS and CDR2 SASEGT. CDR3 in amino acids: CASSVGTGYNEQFF. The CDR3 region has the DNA TGTGCCAGCAGCGTGGGGACAGGGTACAATGAGCAGTTCTTC.

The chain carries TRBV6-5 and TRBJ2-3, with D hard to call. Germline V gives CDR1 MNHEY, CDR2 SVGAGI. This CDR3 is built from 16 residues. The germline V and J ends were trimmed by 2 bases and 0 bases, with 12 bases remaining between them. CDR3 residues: CASSYNSLRSTDTQYF. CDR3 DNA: TGTGCCAGCAGTTACAACAGCCTTCGGAGCACAGATACGCAGTATTTT.

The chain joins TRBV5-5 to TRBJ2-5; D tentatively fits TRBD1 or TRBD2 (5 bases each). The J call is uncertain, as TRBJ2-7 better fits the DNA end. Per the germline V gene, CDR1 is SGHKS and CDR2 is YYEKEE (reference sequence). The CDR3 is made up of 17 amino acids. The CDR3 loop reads CASSLAFQGPSSYEQYF. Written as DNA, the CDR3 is TGTGCCAGCAGCTTGGCTTTCCAGGGACCCAGCTCCTACGAGCAGTACTTC.

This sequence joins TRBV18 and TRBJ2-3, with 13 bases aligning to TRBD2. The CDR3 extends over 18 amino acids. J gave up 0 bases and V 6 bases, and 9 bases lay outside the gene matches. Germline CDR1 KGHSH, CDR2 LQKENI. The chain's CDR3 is CASSGRTSGSSSTDTQYF. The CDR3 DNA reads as TGTGCCAGCTCGGGGCGGACTAGCGGGAGTTCGAGCACAGATACGCAGTATTTT. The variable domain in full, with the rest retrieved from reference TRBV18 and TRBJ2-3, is NAGVMQNPRHLVRRRGQEARLRCSPMKGHSHVYWYRQLPEEGLKFMVYLQKENIIDESGMPKERFSAEFPKEGPSILRIQQVVRGDSAAYFCASSGRTSGSSSTDTQYFGPGTRLTVL.

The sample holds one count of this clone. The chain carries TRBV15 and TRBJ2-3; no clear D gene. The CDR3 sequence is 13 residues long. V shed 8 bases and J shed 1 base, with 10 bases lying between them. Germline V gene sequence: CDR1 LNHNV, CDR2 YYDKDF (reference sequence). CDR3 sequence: CATGIRGTDTQYF. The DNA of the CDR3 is TGTGCCACCGGTATTAGGGGCACAGATACGCAGTATTTT.

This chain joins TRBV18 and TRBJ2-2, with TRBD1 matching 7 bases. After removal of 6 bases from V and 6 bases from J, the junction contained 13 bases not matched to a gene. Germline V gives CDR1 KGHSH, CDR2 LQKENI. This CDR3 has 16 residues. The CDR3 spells CASSLITGQLSGELFF. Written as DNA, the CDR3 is TGTGCCAGCTCTCTCATCACGGGACAGCTCTCCGGGGAGCTGTTTTTT.

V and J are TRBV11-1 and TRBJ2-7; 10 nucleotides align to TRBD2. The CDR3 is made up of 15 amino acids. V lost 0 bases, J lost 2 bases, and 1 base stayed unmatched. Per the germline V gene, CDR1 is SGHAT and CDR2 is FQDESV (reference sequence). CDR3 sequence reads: CASSLAGTSAYEQYF. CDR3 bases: TGTGCCAGCAGCTTAGCCGGGACTAGCGCCTACGAGCAGTACTTC.

The CDR3 coding sequence is TGTGCCAGCAGCTTCGACCCAGGCCACTACAATGAGCAGTTCTTC. This encodes CASSFDPGHYNEQFF. The V call is TRBV2, the J call TRBJ2-1; D unresolved. CDR1 is SNHLY and CDR2 is FYNNEI in the germline V gene. The CDR3 is 15 amino acids. V gave up 6 bases and J gave up 3 bases, with 15 bases separating them.

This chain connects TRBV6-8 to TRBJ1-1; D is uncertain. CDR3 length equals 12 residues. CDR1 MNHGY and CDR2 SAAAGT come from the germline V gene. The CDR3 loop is CVRRLPQPEAFF. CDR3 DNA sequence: TGTGTTCGTCGCCTCCCCCAACCTGAAGCTTTCTTT.

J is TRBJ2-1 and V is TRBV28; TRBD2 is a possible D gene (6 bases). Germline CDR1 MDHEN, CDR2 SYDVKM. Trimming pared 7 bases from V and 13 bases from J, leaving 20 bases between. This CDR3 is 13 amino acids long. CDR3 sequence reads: CASNQGGAPQQFF. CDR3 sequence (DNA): TGTGCCAGCAACCAAGGAGGGGCTCCACAACAGTTCTTC. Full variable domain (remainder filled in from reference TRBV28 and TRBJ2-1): DVKVTQSSRYLVKRTGEKVFLECVQDMDHENMFWYRQDPGLGLRLIYFSYDVKMKEKGDIPEGYSVSREKKERFSLILESASTNQTSMYLCASNQGGAPQQFFGPGTRLTVL.

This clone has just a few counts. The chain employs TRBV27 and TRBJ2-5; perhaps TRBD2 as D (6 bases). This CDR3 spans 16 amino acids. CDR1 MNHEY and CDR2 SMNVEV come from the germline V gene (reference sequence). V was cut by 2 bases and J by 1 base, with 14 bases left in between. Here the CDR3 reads CASSLMASVSQETQYF. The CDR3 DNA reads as TGTGCCAGCAGTTTAATGGCTAGCGTATCCCAAGAGACCCAGTACTTC.

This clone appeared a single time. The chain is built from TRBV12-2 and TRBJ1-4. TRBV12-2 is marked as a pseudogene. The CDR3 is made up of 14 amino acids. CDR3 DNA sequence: TGTGCAAGTCGCTTAGCACGGGCTAATGAAAAACTGTTTTTT. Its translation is CASRLARANEKLFF.

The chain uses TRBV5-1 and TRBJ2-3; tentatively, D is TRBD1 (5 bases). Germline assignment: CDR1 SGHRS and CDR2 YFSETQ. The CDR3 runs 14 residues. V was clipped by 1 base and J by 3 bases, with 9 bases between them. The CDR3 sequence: CASSLKPGTDTQYF. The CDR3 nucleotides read TGCGCCAGCAGCTTGAAACCAGGGACAGATACGCAGTATTTT.

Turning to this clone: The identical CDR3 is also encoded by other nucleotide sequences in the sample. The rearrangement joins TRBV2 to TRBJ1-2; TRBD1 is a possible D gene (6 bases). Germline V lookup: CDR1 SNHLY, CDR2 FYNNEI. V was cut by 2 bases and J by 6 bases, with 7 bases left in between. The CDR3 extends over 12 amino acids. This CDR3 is CASSEQGNGYTF. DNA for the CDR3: TGTGCCAGCAGTGAACAGGGGAATGGCTACACCTTC.